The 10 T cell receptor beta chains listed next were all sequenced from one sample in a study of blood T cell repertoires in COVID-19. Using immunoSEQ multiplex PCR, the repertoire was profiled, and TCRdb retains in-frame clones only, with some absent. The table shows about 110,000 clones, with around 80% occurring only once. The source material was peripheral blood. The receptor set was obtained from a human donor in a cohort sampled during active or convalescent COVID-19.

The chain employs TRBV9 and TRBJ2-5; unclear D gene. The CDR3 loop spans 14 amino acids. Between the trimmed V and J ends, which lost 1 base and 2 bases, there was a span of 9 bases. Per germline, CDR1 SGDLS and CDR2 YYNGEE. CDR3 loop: CASSVLGRQETQYF. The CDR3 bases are TGTGCCAGCAGCGTACTTGGCAGACAAGAGACCCAGTACTTC.

In DNA form, the CDR3 reads TGTGCCAGCAGTTACTGGACAGGGCCCCAACAGCCCCAGCATTTT. This encodes CASSYWTGPQQPQHF. The chain has TRBV6-6 and TRBJ1-5; 8 bases fit TRBD1. Looked up from germline, CDR1 is MNHNY and CDR2 is SVGAGI (reference sequence). The CDR3 sequence is 15 residues long. V lost 1 base, J lost 7 bases, and 6 bases stayed unmatched.

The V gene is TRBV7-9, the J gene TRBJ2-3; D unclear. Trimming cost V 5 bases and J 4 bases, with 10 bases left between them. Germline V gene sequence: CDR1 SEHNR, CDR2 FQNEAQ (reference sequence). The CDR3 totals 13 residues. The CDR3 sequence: CASSTLYPDTQYF. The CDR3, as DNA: TGTGCCAGCAGCACCCTCTACCCAGATACGCAGTATTTT.

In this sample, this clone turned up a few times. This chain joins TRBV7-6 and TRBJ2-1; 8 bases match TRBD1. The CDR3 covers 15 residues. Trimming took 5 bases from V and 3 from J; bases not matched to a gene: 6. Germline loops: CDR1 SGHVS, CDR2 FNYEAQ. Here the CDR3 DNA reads TGTGCCAGCAGCCCCACAGGGGGACTCTACAATGAGCAGTTCTTC. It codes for CASSPTGGLYNEQFF.

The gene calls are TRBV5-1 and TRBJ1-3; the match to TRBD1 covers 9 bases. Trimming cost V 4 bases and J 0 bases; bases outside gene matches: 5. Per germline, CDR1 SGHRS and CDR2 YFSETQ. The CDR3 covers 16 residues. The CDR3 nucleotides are TGCGCCAGCAGCCCGGGACAGGGCCACTCTGGAAACACCATATATTTT. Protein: CASSPGQGHSGNTIYF.

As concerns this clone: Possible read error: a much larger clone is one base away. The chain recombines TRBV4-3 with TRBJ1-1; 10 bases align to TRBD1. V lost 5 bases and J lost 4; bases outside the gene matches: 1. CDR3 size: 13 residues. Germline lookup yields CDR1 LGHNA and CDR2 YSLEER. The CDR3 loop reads CASSGTGVTEAFF. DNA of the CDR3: TGCGCCAGCAGCGGGACAGGGGTCACTGAAGCTTTCTTT.

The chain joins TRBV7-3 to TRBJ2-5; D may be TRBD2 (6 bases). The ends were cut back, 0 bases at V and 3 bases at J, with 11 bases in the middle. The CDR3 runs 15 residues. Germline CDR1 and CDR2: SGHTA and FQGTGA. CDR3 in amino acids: CASSLTGRGKETQYF. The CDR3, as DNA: TGTGCCAGCAGCTTAACGGGGCGGGGCAAAGAGACCCAGTACTTC. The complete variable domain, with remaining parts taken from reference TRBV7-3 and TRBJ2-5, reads GAGVSQTPSNKVTEKGKYVELRCDPISGHTALYWYRQSLGQGPEFLIYFQGTGAADDSGLPNDRFFAVRPEGSVSTLKIQRTERGDSAVYLCASSLTGRGKETQYFGPGTRLLVL.

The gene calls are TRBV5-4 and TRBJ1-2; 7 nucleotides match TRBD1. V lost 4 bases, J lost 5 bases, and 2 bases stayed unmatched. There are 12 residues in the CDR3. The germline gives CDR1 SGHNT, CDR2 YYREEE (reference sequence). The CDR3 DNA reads TGTGCCAGCAGCGGGACAGTATATGGCTACACCTTC. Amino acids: CASSGTVYGYTF.

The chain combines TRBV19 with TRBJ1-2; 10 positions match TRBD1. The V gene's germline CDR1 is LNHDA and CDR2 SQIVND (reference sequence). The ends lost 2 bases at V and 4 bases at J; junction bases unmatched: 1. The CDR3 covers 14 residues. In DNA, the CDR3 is TGTGCCAGTAGTATACGGGACAGGGGCTATGGCTACACCTTC. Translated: CASSIRDRGYGYTF.

The CDR3 DNA reads as TGCGCCAGCAGCCCTACGACAGACAGCGTCTCCTACGAGCAGTACTTC. It codes for CASSPTTDSVSYEQYF. This chain connects TRBV4-3 to TRBJ2-7, with a possible D match to TRBD1 (5 bases). This CDR3 is 16 amino acids long. The V gene's germline CDR1 is LGHNA and CDR2 YSLEER. V lost 4 bases and J 0 bases, leaving 16 bases between the germline ends.